This T cell receptor (beta chain) was obtained from a study of T cells in Graves' hyperthyroidism and ophthalmopathy. Study-wide points: Blood shared most expanded thyroid clonotypes above 0.001.

This clonotype was observed at least ten times. Its antigen is unknown. The length of the CDR3 is 18 residues. Germline assignment: CDR1 SNHLY and CDR2 FYNNEI. V lost 4 bases to trimming and J lost 8 bases; unmatched junction nucleotides: 18. Patients were aged 18 to 65, had disease duration under 2 months, and had newly diagnosed hyperthyroidism. A patient was excluded if there was uncontrolled infection, other autoimmune disease, pregnancy or lactation. PBMCs were sourced from 9 to 10 ml fresh peripheral blood. Using RNA transcripts as the source, TCR beta CDR3 regions were amplified. HTBI primers were the set used in a first-round RT-PCR of the TCR CDR3. TCRdb re-called the multiplex PCR reads through MiXCR, storing one row per CDR3 protein. The sample lists roughly 150,000 distinct CDR3 sequences, about 9.4% occurring once.

The sample consisted of blood. The clonotype comes from a young woman with Graves' hyperthyroidism that later progressed to Graves' ophthalmopathy. The chain employs TRBV2 and TRBJ2-1; 9 nucleotides align to TRBD2. CDR3 protein: CASSGTVSGGIPVDEQFF. The CDR3 region has the DNA TGTGCCAGCAGTGGTACTGTTAGCGGGGGCATTCCAGTCGATGAGCAGTTCTTC.